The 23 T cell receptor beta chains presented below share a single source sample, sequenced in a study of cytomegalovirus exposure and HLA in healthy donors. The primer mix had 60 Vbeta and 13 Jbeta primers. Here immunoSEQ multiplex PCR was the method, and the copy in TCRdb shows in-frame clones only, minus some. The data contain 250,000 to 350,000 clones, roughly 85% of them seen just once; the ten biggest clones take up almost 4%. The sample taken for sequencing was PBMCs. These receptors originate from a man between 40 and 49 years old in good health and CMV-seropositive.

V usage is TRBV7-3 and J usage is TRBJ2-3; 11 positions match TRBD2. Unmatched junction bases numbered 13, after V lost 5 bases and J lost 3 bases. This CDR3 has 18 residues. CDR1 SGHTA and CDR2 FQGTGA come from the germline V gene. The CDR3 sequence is CASSPTQLAGVRTDTQYF. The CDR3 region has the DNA TGTGCCAGCAGCCCCACCCAACTAGCGGGAGTTAGGACAGATACGCAGTATTTT. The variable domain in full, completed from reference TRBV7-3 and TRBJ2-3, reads GAGVSQTPSNKVTEKGKYVELRCDPISGHTALYWYRQSLGQGPEFLIYFQGTGAADDSGLPNDRFFAVRPEGSVSTLKIQRTERGDSAVYLCASSPTQLAGVRTDTQYFGPGTRLTVL.

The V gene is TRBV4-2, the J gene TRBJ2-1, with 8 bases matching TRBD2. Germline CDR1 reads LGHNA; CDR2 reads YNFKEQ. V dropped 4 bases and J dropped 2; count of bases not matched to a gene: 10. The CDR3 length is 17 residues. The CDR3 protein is CASSPQTGAGAYNEQFF. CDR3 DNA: TGTGCCAGCAGCCCACAGACAGGAGCGGGAGCCTACAATGAGCAGTTCTTC.

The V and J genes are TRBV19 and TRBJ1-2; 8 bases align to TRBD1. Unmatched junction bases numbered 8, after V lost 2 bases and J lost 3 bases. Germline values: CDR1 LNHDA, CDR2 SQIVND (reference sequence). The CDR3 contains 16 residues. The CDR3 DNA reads TGTGCCAGTAGTATAAGGACAGGGAGGCATGACTATGGCTACACCTTC. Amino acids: CASSIRTGRHDYGYTF. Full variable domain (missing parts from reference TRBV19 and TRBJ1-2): DGGITQSPKYLFRKEGQNVTLSCEQNLNHDAMYWYRQDPGQGLRLIYYSQIVNDFQKGDIAEGYSVSREKKESFPLTVTSAQKNPTAFYLCASSIRTGRHDYGYTFGSGTRLTVV.

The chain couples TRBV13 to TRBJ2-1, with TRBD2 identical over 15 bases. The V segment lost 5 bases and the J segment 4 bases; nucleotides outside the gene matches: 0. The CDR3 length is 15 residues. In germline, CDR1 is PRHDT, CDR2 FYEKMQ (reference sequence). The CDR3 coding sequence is TGTGCCAGCAGCGGGACTAGCGGGAGGTACAATGAGCAGTTCTTC. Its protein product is CASSGTSGRYNEQFF.

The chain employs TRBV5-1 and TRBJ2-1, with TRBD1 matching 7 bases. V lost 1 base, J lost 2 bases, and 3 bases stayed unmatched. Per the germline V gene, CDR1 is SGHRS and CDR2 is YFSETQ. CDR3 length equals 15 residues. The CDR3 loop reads CASSLLQGAYNEQFF. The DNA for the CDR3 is TGCGCCAGCAGCTTGCTTCAGGGGGCCTACAATGAGCAGTTCTTC.

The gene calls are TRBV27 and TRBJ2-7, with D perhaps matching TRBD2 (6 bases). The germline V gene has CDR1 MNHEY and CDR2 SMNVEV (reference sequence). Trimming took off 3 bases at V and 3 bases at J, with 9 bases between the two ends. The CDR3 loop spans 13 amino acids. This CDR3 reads CASSFSGFYEQYF. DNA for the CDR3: TGTGCCAGCAGTTTTAGCGGATTCTACGAGCAGTACTTC.

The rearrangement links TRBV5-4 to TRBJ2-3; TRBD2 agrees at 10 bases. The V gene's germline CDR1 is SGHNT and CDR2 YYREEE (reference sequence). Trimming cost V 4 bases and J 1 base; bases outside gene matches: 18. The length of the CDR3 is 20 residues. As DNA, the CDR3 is TGTGCCAGCAGCCACGGCTGGAGGCTAGCGGGAGTCTGGGGCACAGATACGCAGTATTTT. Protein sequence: CASSHGWRLAGVWGTDTQYF.

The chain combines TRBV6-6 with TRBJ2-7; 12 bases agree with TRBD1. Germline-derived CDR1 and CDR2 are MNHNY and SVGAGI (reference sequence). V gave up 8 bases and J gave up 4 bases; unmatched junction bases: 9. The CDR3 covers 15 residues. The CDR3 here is CASAGGTGGVYEQYF. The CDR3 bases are TGTGCCAGCGCGGGAGGGACAGGGGGCGTATACGAGCAGTACTTC.

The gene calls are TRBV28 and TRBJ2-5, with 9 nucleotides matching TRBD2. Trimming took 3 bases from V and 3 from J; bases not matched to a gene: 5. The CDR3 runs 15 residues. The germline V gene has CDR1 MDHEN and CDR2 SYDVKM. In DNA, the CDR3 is TGTGCCAGCAGTTTTCGGCTAGCGGGAAAAGAGACCCAGTACTTC. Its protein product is CASSFRLAGKETQYF.

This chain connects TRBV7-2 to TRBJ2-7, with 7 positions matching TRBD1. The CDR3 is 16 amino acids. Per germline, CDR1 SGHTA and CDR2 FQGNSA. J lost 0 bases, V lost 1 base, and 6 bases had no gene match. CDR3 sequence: CASSLEPGGYSYEQYF. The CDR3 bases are TGTGCCAGCAGCTTAGAACCAGGGGGATACTCCTACGAGCAGTACTTC.

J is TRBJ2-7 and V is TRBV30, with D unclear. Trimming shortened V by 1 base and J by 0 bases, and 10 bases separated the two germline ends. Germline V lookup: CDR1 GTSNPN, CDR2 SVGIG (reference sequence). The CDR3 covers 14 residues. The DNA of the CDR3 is TGTGCCTGGAGTGCTAGTCCCTTCTCCTACGAGCAGTACTTC. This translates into CAWSASPFSYEQYF.

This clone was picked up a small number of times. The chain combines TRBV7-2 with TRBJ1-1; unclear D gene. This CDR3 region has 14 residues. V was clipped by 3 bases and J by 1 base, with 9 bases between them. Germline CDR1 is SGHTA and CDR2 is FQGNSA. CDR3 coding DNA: TGTGCCAGCAGCTTTGCACGGGGGAACACTGAAGCTTTCTTT. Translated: CASSFARGNTEAFF.

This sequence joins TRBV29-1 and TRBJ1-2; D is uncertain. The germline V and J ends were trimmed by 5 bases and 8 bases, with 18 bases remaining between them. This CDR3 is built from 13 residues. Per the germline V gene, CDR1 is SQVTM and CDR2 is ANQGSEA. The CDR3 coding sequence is TGCAGCGTTATCTTAGCCCCCGGCGGCGGCTACACCTTC. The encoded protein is CSVILAPGGGYTF. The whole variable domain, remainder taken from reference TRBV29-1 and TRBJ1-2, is SAVISQKPSRDICQRGTSLTIQCQVDSQVTMMFWYRQQPGQSLTLIATANQGSEATYESGFVIDKFPISRPNLTFSTLTVSNMSPEDSSIYLCSVILAPGGGYTFGSGTRLTVV.

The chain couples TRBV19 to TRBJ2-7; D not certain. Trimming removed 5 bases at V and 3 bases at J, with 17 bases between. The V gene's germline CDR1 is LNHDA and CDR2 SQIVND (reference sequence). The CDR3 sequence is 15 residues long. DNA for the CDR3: TGTGCCAGTAGTCATAGCAACCGAAACCTCTACGAGCAGTACTTC. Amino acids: CASSHSNRNLYEQYF.

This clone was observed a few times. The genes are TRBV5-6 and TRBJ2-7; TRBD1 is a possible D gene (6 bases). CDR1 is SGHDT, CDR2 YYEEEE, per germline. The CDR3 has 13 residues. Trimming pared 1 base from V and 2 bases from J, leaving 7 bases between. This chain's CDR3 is CASSLRQAYEQYF. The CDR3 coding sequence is TGTGCCAGCAGCTTGAGACAGGCCTACGAGCAGTACTTC.

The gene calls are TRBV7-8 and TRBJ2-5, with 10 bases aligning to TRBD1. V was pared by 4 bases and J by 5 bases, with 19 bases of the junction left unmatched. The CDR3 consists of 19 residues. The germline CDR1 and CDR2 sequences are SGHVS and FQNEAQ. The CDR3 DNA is TGTGCCAGCAGCTCCAATGTCCCACACCGGGACAGGGGACAGGAGACCCAGTACTTC. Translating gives CASSSNVPHRDRGQETQYF.

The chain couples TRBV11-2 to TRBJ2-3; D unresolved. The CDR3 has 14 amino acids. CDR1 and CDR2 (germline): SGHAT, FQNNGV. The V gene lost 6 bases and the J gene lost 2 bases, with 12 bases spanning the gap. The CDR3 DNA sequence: TGTGCCAGCAGGTCTCATACAGACACAGATACGCAGTATTTT. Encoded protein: CASRSHTDTDTQYF.

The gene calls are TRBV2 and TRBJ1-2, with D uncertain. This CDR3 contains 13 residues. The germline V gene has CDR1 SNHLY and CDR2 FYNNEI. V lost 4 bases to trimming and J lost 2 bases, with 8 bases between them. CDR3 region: CASSVGVNYGYTF. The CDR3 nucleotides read TGTGCCAGCAGTGTCGGGGTGAACTATGGCTACACCTTC.

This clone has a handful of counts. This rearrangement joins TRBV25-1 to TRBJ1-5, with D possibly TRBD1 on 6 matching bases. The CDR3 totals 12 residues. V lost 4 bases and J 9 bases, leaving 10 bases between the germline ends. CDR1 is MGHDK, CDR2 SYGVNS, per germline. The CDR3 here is CASSGTGWPQHF. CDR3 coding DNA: TGTGCCAGCAGTGGCACAGGGTGGCCCCAGCATTTT.

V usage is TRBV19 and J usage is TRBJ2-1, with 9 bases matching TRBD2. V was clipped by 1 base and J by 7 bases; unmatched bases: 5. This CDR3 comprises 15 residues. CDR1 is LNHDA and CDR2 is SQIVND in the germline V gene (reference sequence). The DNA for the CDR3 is TGTGCCAGTAGTATAGCTGCGGGAGGGTGGAATGAGCAGTTCTTC. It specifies CASSIAAGGWNEQFF.

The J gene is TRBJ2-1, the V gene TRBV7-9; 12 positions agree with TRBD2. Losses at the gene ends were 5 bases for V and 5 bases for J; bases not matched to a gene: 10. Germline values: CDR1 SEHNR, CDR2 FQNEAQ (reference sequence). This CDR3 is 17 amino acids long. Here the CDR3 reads CASSQTSGSAADNEQFF. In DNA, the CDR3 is TGTGCCAGCAGCCAGACTAGCGGGAGTGCCGCGGACAATGAGCAGTTCTTC.

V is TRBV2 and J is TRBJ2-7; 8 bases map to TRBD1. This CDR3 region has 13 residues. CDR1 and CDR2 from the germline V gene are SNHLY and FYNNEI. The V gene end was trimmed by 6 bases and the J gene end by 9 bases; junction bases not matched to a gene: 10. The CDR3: CASRGQGGVGQYF. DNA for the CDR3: TGTGCCAGCAGAGGACAGGGTGGAGTGGGGCAGTACTTC.

The CDR3 nucleotides are TGCAGTGCTAGGTGGGGGGGGCAGTACTTC. The encoded protein is CSARWGGQYF. The chain has TRBV20-1 and TRBJ2-7; 7 bases fit TRBD2. Losses at the gene ends were 3 bases for V and 9 bases for J; bases not matched to a gene: 2. The germline V gene encodes CDR1 DFQATT and CDR2 SNEGSKA (reference sequence). The CDR3 totals 10 residues.